Given below is one T cell receptor (beta chain) in context. These data come from a study of blood T cells in healthy people across ages. Using a J-beta primer mix together with a sample-barcoded 5' primer, a second PCR was run for about 6 to 11 cycles. TCRdb used MiXCR to reprocess the 5' RACE reads, holding one entry per CDR3 protein. The data contain about 680,000 distinct CDR3 sequences, approximately 50% of them singletons. Trimming cost V 3 bases and J 0 bases, with 14 bases left between them. The CDR3 has 16 residues. The germline CDR1 and CDR2 sequences are DFQATT and SNEGSKA (reference sequence).

The sequence was obtained from a woman in her sixties in good health. The sample was blood. V and J are TRBV20-1 and TRBJ1-4, with D possibly matching TRBD1 (5 bases). The DNA for the CDR3 is TGCAGTGCTAGGGGGGGGGACGGCGCAACTAATGAAAAACTGTTTTTT. This gives the protein CSARGGDGATNEKLFF.